A single sample gave rise to the 8 T cell receptor beta chains below, sequenced in a study of T cell responses to AZD1222 COVID-19 vaccine. Profiling relied on immunoSEQ multiplex PCR, and the TCRdb table lists in-frame clones only, not all of them. The table shows 180,000 or so clones, with approximately 90% occurring only once. The specimen comprised peripheral blood, sampled 28 days after the second AZD1222 dose. These receptors were collected from an adult who received the AZD1222 COVID-19 vaccine.

The chain carries TRBV28 and TRBJ1-5, with a possible D match to TRBD1 (5 bases). V was shortened by 5 bases and J by 1 base, with 9 bases between the two germline ends. The length of the CDR3 is 14 residues. From germline, CDR1 is MDHEN and CDR2 SYDVKM. CDR3 sequence: CASSRDWSNQPQHF. CDR3 sequence (DNA): TGTGCCAGCAGTCGGGACTGGAGCAATCAGCCCCAGCATTTT.

The chain combines TRBV28 with TRBJ2-5; 14 bases are a match to TRBD2. The CDR3 spans 18 residues. Losses at the gene ends were 2 bases for V and 5 bases for J; bases not matched to a gene: 10. Looked up from germline, CDR1 is MDHEN and CDR2 is SYDVKM. The CDR3, as DNA: TGTGCCAGCAGTTTACTGGCCCAGACTAGCGGGAGGGAGGAGACCCAGTACTTC. Translating gives CASSLLAQTSGREETQYF.

This rearrangement joins TRBV11-2 to TRBJ2-7; weak D call: TRBD2 (5 bases). V lost 5 bases to trimming and J lost 3 bases, with 17 bases between them. Germline V gene data show CDR1 as SGHAT and CDR2 as FQNNGV. The CDR3 consists of 15 residues. CDR3 in DNA: TGTGCCAGCAGCACCAGCGGAGACTTGCGCTACGAGCAGTACTTC. The encoded protein is CASSTSGDLRYEQYF.

J is TRBJ1-2 and V is TRBV11-2; D may be TRBD1 (5 bases). Trimming took 6 bases from V and 8 from J, leaving 19 bases between them. Germline CDR1 and CDR2: SGHAT and FQNNGV. The CDR3 is 14 amino acids. CDR3 sequence (DNA): TGTGCCAGCAGGGCAGTAAGGGGTGATTCGGGCTACACCTTC. It is translated as CASRAVRGDSGYTF.

V gene TRBV6-5 combines with J gene TRBJ2-7; 8 positions agree with TRBD2. This CDR3 has 14 amino acids. Germline lookup yields CDR1 MNHEY and CDR2 SVGAGI. V was pared by 6 bases and J by 2 bases, with 6 bases of the junction left unmatched. CDR3: CASSPGTSPYEQYF. DNA for the CDR3: TGTGCCAGCAGCCCCGGGACTAGTCCCTACGAGCAGTACTTC.

The rearrangement links TRBV19 to TRBJ1-2, with 9 bases lining up with TRBD1. This CDR3 comprises 16 residues. V lost 1 base to trimming and J lost 5 bases; unmatched junction nucleotides: 8. Germline-derived CDR1 and CDR2 are LNHDA and SQIVND (reference sequence). The CDR3 DNA reads as TGTGCCAGTAGTATAGGAACAGGGGGCGCGAGATATGGCTACACCTTC. Protein: CASSIGTGGARYGYTF. The complete variable domain, with remaining parts taken from reference TRBV19 and TRBJ1-2, reads DGGITQSPKYLFRKEGQNVTLSCEQNLNHDAMYWYRQDPGQGLRLIYYSQIVNDFQKGDIAEGYSVSREKKESFPLTVTSAQKNPTAFYLCASSIGTGGARYGYTFGSGTRLTVV.

J is TRBJ2-1 and V is TRBV7-2; 8 bases map to TRBD2. V was clipped by 1 base and J by 8 bases; unmatched bases: 7. Germline V gives CDR1 SGHTA, CDR2 FQGNSA. This CDR3 region has 15 residues. The DNA for the CDR3 is TGTGCCAGCAGCTTAGGGCGGGGGGAGAGGGATGAGCAGTTCTTC. It yields the protein CASSLGRGERDEQFF.

The chain employs TRBV9 and TRBJ2-7, with D possibly being TRBD1 or TRBD2 (5 bases each). V was shortened by 3 bases and J by 3 bases, with 13 bases between the two germline ends. This CDR3 comprises 14 residues. Germline V lookup: CDR1 SGDLS, CDR2 YYNGEE. The DNA for the CDR3 is TGTGCCAGCAGCGAGGGGACGATACTCTACGAGCAGTACTTC. It codes for CASSEGTILYEQYF.